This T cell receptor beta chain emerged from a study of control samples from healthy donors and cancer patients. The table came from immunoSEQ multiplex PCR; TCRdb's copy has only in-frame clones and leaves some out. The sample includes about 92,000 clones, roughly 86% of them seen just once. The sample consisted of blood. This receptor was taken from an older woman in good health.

Here the CDR3 reads CASAGGAGPGANVLTF. The CDR3 DNA sequence: TGCGCCAGCGCTGGGGGGGCGGGGCCCGGGGCCAACGTCCTGACTTTC. The chain combines TRBV5-1 with TRBJ2-6, with D tentatively TRBD2 (7 bases). The CDR3 consists of 16 residues. Germline CDR1 is SGHRS and CDR2 is YFSETQ. The ends were cut back, 7 bases at V and 4 bases at J, with 18 bases in the middle.